This passage covers 2 T cell receptor beta chains from one sample sequenced in a study of low-dose radiotherapy and immunotherapy resistance in tumors. Alpha and beta chains were covered, as first-strand cDNA relied on TRAV- and TRBV-specific primers. Both a constant-region primer and a V-primer adapter served to amplify TCRs across roughly 20 PCR cycles. TCRdb fed the reads into MiXCR, producing one record per CDR3 protein. The sample lists tens of thousands of distinct CDR3 sequences, under 9.5% occurring once. Described time point: before trial treatment. The sample was PBMCs, taken before treatment. Receptors were obtained from a male donor with prostate cancer.

This clonotype was counted many times. This chain links TRBV2 with TRBJ2-5, with 8 bases fitting TRBD2. CDR1 and CDR2 (germline): SNHLY, FYNNEI. The junction had 10 bases not matched to a gene; V was cut back by 5 bases and J by 5 bases. The CDR3 spans 15 residues. The CDR3 is CASSISSGSGETQYF. The CDR3 DNA is TGTGCCAGCAGTATATCCAGCGGGAGTGGTGAGACCCAGTACTTC.

This clonotype was counted ten times or more. This chain uses TRBV19 with TRBJ2-2, with D tentatively TRBD2 (5 bases). The CDR3 has 17 residues. Trimming removed 3 bases from V and 0 bases from J, with 14 bases in between. The germline V gene encodes CDR1 LNHDA and CDR2 SQIVND (reference sequence). The CDR3 region is CASSIPLAAANTGELFF. CDR3 nucleotide sequence: TGTGCCAGTAGTATCCCCCTTGCAGCGGCGAACACCGGGGAGCTGTTTTTT.